This T cell receptor beta chain derives from a study of blood T cell repertoires in COVID-19. At the level of the study: The cDNA or gDNA used as material had been derived from T cells, B-cell-depleted T cells, or PBMCs.

Using immunoSEQ multiplex PCR, the repertoire was profiled, and TCRdb retains in-frame clones only, with some absent. The sample lists about 62,000 clones, more than 80% occurring once. CDR1 and CDR2 from the germline V gene are SGHVS and FQNEAQ. The junction had 6 bases not matched to a gene; V was cut back by 7 bases and J by 0 bases. CDR3 length: 15 residues. The material sequenced was peripheral blood. This chain links TRBV7-8 with TRBJ2-1; 7 bases agree with TRBD2. This receptor was identified in a woman aged 60-75 years with COVID-19, enrolled during active disease. CDR3 in amino acids: CASNSGASSYNEQFF. The CDR3 DNA reads as TGTGCCAGCAACAGCGGGGCGAGCTCCTACAATGAGCAGTTCTTC.